These 2 T cell receptor beta chains share one sample of origin, sequenced in a study of T cell responses to AZD1222 COVID-19 vaccine. TCRdb keeps only in-frame clones here, not all; method: immunoSEQ multiplex PCR. The table lists some 85,000 clones, approximately 90% of them singletons. This sample comprised peripheral blood, obtained on day 0 of AZD1222 vaccination. Receptors originate from an adult in good health.

The gene calls are TRBV2 and TRBJ1-4; TRBD1 matches at 9 bases. Germline CDR1 reads SNHLY; CDR2 reads FYNNEI. J gave up 7 bases and V 6 bases, and 9 bases lay outside the gene matches. This CDR3 has 15 residues. The CDR3 DNA reads TGTGCCAGCAGCCAACAGGGGGCGCGGAGTGAAAAACTGTTTTTT. Translation: CASSQQGARSEKLFF.

The J gene is TRBJ2-1, the V gene TRBV6-5; D could derive from TRBD1 or TRBD2 (6 bases each). Between the trimmed V and J ends, which lost 4 bases and 9 bases, there was a span of 10 bases. The CDR3 totals 12 residues. Germline V gene sequence: CDR1 MNHEY, CDR2 SVGAGI. CDR3 protein: CASSSEGGEQFF. CDR3 bases: TGTGCCAGCAGTTCTGAGGGGGGTGAGCAGTTCTTC.